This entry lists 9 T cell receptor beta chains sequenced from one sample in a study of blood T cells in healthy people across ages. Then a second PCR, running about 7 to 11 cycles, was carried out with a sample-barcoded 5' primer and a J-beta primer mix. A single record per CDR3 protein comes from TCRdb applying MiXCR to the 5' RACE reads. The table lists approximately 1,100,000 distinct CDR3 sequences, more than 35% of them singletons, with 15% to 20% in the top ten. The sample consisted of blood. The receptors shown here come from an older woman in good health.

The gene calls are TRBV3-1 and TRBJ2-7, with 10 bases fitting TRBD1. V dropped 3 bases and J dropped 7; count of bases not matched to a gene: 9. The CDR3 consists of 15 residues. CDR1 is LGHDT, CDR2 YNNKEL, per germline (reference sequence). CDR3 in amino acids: CASSQTGTGAWEQYF. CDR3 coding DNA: TGTGCCAGCAGCCAGACCGGGACAGGGGCTTGGGAGCAGTACTTC.

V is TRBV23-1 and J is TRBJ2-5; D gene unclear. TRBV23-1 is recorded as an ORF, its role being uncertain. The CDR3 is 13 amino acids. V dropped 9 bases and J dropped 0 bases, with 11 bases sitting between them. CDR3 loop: CASSRANQETQYF. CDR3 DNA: TGCGCCAGTTCAAGGGCGAACCAAGAGACCCAGTACTTC.

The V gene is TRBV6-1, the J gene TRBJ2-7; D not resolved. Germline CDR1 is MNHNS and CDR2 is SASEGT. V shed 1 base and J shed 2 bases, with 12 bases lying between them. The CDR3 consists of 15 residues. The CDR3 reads CASSEGLDLTYEQYF. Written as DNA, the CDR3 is TGTGCCAGCAGTGAAGGGTTAGATCTGACCTACGAGCAGTACTTC.

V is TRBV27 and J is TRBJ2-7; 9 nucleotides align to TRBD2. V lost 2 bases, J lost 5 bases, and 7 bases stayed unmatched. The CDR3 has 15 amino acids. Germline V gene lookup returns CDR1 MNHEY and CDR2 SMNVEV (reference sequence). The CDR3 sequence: CASSLGGRAQDEQYF. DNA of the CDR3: TGTGCCAGCAGTTTAGGCGGGAGGGCCCAGGACGAGCAGTACTTC.

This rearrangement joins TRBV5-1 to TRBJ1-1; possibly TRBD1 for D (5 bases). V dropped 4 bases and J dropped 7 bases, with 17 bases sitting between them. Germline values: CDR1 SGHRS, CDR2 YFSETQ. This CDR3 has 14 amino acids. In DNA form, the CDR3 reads TGCGCCAGCAGCCCCCTGGGTCAGGGTAGTGAAGCTTTCTTT. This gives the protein CASSPLGQGSEAFF.

CDR3 DNA sequence: TGTGCCAGCATCCCGCTTAGAAGCACCGATTGGGGTGAGCAGTTCTTC. Its translation: CASIPLRSTDWGEQFF. J is TRBJ2-1 and V is TRBV7-9; D gene unclear. The CDR3 is made up of 16 amino acids. The germline gives CDR1 SEHNR, CDR2 FQNEAQ (reference sequence). V gave up 7 bases and J gave up 9 bases, with 25 bases separating them.

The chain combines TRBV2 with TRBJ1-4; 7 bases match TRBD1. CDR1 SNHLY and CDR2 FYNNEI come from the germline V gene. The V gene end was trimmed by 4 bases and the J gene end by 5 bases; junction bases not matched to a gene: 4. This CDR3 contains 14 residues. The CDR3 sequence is CASSVDRRNEKLFF. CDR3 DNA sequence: TGTGCCAGCAGTGTGGACAGGAGGAATGAAAAACTGTTTTTT.

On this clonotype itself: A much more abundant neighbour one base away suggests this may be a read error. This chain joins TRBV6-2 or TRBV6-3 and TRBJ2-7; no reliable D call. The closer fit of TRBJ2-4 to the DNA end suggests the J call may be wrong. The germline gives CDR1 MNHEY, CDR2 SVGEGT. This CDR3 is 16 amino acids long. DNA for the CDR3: TGTGCCAGCAAAAACGTGGGGTCATTGGCCAAAAACATTCAGTACTTC. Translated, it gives CASKNVGSLAKNIQYF.

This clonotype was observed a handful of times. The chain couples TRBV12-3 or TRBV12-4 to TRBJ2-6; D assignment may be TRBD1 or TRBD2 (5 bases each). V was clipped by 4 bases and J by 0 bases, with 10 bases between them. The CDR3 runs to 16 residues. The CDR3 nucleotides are TGTGCCAGCAGTTCGGGACGTACCTCTGGGGCCAACGTCCTGACTTTC. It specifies CASSSGRTSGANVLTF.